A selection of T cell receptor beta chains follows, all from one sample in a study of graft-versus-host responses after intestinal transplantation. The antigens of these receptors remain unknown. TCRdb keeps only in-frame clones here, not all; method: immunoSEQ multiplex PCR. This sample yields about 90,000 clones, of which about 91% are seen a single time; approximately 0.3% belongs to the top ten. Sample: unstimulated CD4+ T cells sorted from spleen or lymph node cells, taken before transplant. These receptor sequences come from a human donor who was the organ donor for an intestinal transplant. The CDR3 runs from the conserved cysteine through the conserved F or W. The order of the fields is J gene, V gene, clone size, D gene, CDR3 protein, CDR3 DNA. A D gene is named only where the DNA matches it firmly. Clone size is given for some rows only: seen once, a few or many times, or a class if the clone is expanded.

J: TRBJ2-5
V: TRBV5-5
size: -
D: -
CDR3: CASSLGRAKETQYF
DNA: TGTGCCAGCAGCTTGGGGCGGGCGAAAGAGACCCAGTACTTC

J: TRBJ2-7
V: TRBV27
size: -
D: TRBD2
CDR3: CASSLFYSGSSYEQYF
DNA: TGTGCCAGCAGTTTATTTTATAGCGGGAGCTCCTACGAGCAGTACTTC

J: TRBJ2-3
V: TRBV19
size: -
D: -
CDR3: CASSIYSPNTDTQYF
DNA: TGTGCCAGTAGTATCTACAGCCCAAACACAGATACGCAGTATTTT

J: TRBJ1-4
V: TRBV4-1
size: -
D: -
CDR3: CASSQGGQPNNEKLFF
DNA: TGCGCCAGCAGCCAAGGAGGGCAGCCAAATAATGAAAAACTGTTTTTT

J: TRBJ2-1
V: TRBV29-1
size: -
D: -
CDR3: CSTGEWDNEQFF
DNA: TGCAGCACGGGGGAGTGGGACAATGAGCAGTTCTTC

J: TRBJ2-1
V: TRBV18
size: -
D: -
CDR3: CASSLSRPGFTYNEQFF
DNA: TGTGCCAGCTCACTCTCCCGGCCGGGGTTCACCTACAATGAGCAGTTCTTC

J: TRBJ2-1
V: TRBV2
size: -
D: TRBD2
CDR3: CASRTSGVDEQFF
DNA: TGTGCCAGCAGAACTAGCGGGGTCGATGAGCAGTTCTTC

J: TRBJ2-1
V: TRBV10-3
size: -
D: TRBD2
CDR3: CAISGTPVAGGRNEQFF
DNA: TGTGCCATCAGTGGGACGCCTGTGGCGGGAGGTCGGAATGAGCAGTTCTTC

J: TRBJ1-5
V: TRBV28
size: -
D: TRBD1
CDR3: CASRGTGGYQPQHF
DNA: TGTGCCAGCAGGGGGACAGGGGGTTACCAGCCCCAGCATTTT

J: TRBJ2-1
V: TRBV6-6
size: -
D: TRBD2
CDR3: CTVLAGEGNEQFF
DNA: TGTACCGTACTAGCGGGAGAGGGGAATGAGCAGTTCTTC

J: TRBJ1-1
V: TRBV30
size: -
D: TRBD1
CDR3: CAWSGGTASMNTEAFF
DNA: TGTGCCTGGAGTGGGGGGACAGCTTCTATGAACACTGAAGCTTTCTTT

J: TRBJ2-3
V: TRBV5-1
size: -
D: TRBD2
CDR3: CASSKLGGATDTQYF
DNA: TGCGCCAGCAGCAAACTCGGGGGGGCAACAGATACGCAGTATTTT

J: TRBJ1-2
V: TRBV5-1
size: -
D: -
CDR3: CASSSVGGDYGYTF
DNA: TGCGCCAGCAGCTCCGTTGGCGGCGACTATGGCTACACCTTC

J: TRBJ2-5
V: TRBV9
size: -
D: TRBD1
CDR3: CASSVRGLRETQYF
DNA: TGTGCCAGCAGCGTAAGGGGGCTGCGGGAGACCCAGTACTTC

J: TRBJ2-5
V: TRBV18
size: once
D: -
CDR3: CASSPRTGQETQYF
DNA: TGTGCCAGCTCACCACGGACGGGACAAGAGACCCAGTACTTC

J: TRBJ2-5
V: TRBV5-1
size: -
D: TRBD2
CDR3: CASSFGTSGAETQYF
DNA: TGCGCCAGCAGCTTCGGGACTAGCGGGGCAGAGACCCAGTACTTC

J: TRBJ1-2
V: TRBV11-1
size: -
D: -
CDR3: CASSDRSNYGYTF
DNA: TGTGCCAGCTCGGATAGGAGTAACTATGGCTACACCTTC

J: TRBJ1-5
V: TRBV19
size: -
D: TRBD1
CDR3: CASSSRGRGNQPQHF
DNA: TGTGCCAGTAGTTCCAGGGGGCGGGGCAATCAGCCCCAGCATTTT

J: TRBJ2-5
V: TRBV30
size: -
D: -
CDR3: CAWRWRLEPQYF
DNA: TGTGCCTGGAGGTGGCGCCTGGAGCCCCAGTACTTC

J: TRBJ2-5
V: TRBV30
size: -
D: TRBD2
CDR3: CAWSMRGGQETQYF
DNA: TGTGCCTGGAGTATGCGGGGGGGACAAGAGACCCAGTACTTC

J: TRBJ2-3
V: TRBV28
size: -
D: -
CDR3: CASRIGGTEHTDTQYF
DNA: TGTGCCAGCAGGATTGGCGGGACAGAACACACCGATACGCAGTATTTT

J: TRBJ1-5
V: TRBV21-1
size: -
D: -
CDR3: CASRGQDSNQPQHF
DNA: TGTGCCAGCAGAGGACAGGATAGCAATCAGCCCCAGCATTTT

J: TRBJ2-1
V: TRBV7-9
size: -
D: TRBD2
CDR3: CASSLILAGYNEQFF
DNA: TGTGCCAGCAGCTTAATACTAGCGGGTTACAATGAGCAGTTCTTC

J: TRBJ1-1
V: TRBV19
size: -
D: -
CDR3: CASSIALRNTEAFF
DNA: TGTGCCAGTAGTATAGCTCTGAGGAACACTGAAGCTTTCTTT

J: TRBJ2-7
V: TRBV7-9
size: -
D: -
CDR3: CASSLRGGRFERVEQYF
DNA: TGTGCCAGCAGCTTAAGAGGGGGAAGGTTTGAACGGGTCGAGCAGTACTTC